This entry concerns a single T cell receptor beta chain. This sample is drawn from a study of blood T cell repertoires in COVID-19. As for the study in general: The study drew acute and convalescent COVID-19 samples from the United States, Italy and Spain. T cells, B-cell-depleted T cells, or PBMCs provided the cDNA or gDNA that served as material.

Trimming removed 5 bases from V and 3 bases from J; junction bases left unmatched: 16. CDR1 and CDR2 from the germline V gene are SGHVS and FQNEAQ. CDR3 size: 17 residues. Original analysis: Counts of nucleated cells, estimated from reference gene primer amplification, were obtained. This table comes from immunoSEQ multiplex PCR, and its TCRdb copy is limited to in-frame clones, with some not included. V and J calls and clone size are as listed in that table; D and trimming were resolved from the DNA. The sample holds 340,000 or so clones; roughly 87% are singletons and the top ten take 1%. The sample consisted of peripheral blood. This receptor was taken from a man aged 45-60 years with active or convalescent COVID-19. The rearrangement uses TRBV7-8 and TRBJ2-7; 7 bases line up with TRBD1. CDR3 nucleotide sequence: TGTGCCAGCAGCCTGCTGAGGGGGCAGGGGGACCGCTACGAGCAGTACTTC. Translated: CASSLLRGQGDRYEQYF. The full variable domain, with the rest looked up from reference TRBV7-8 and TRBJ2-7, is GAGVSQSPRYKVAKRGQDVALRCDPISGHVSLFWYQQALGQGPEFLTYFQNEAQLDKSGLPSDRFFAERPEGSVSTLKIQRTQQEDSAVYLCASSLLRGQGDRYEQYFGPGTRLTVT.